Shown below are 18 T cell receptor beta chains from a single sample sequenced in a study of persistence of HIV-infected CD4 T cells. The stimulus was an HIV-1 Gag 15-mer peptide pool, 0.8 to 1 ug/peptide/mL. Responding CD4+ T cells were sorted by upregulation of both CD40 ligand and CD69. This was the immunoSEQ version 4 assay in survey mode. Profiled with immunoSEQ multiplex PCR; TCRdb holds only in-frame clones, not every one. Among tens of thousands of clones, roughly 71% were seen once, and the ten largest hold more than 1.2%. These receptors' targets are unknown. The specimen was CD4+ T cells sorted from PBMCs after approximately 18-hour stimulation, collected from a patient who received antiretroviral therapy. Every receptor here comes from an adult man with HIV who was CMV-seropositive.

V and J are TRBV24-1 and TRBJ2-5; D not resolved. Germline lookup yields CDR1 KGHDR and CDR2 SFDVKD. Trimming pared 7 bases from V and 2 bases from J, leaving 13 bases between. CDR3 length equals 14 residues. CDR3 sequence reads: CATSPSRNQETQYF. The CDR3 nucleotides read TGTGCCACCAGCCCAAGCAGAAATCAAGAGACCCAGTACTTC.

V gene TRBV10-1 combines with J gene TRBJ1-6, with D possibly being TRBD1 (6 bases). V was shortened by 9 bases and J by 5 bases, with 14 bases between the two germline ends. The CDR3 runs to 14 residues. Per germline, CDR1 WNHNN and CDR2 SYGVQD (reference sequence). CDR3 residues: CASDRSPNNSPLHF. The CDR3 DNA reads TGCGCCAGTGACAGGAGTCCCAATAATTCACCCCTCCACTTT.

The chain carries TRBV10-3 and TRBJ2-7; tentatively, D is TRBD1 (6 bases). CDR1 ENHRY and CDR2 SYGVKD come from the germline V gene. With 3 bases removed from V and 2 bases from J, the gap between germline ends came to 14 bases. The CDR3 is 15 amino acids. The CDR3, as DNA: TGTGCCATCAGTGACCCCGCAAGGGACACCTACGAGCAGTACTTC. Translated, it gives CAISDPARDTYEQYF.

The chain has TRBV6-5 and TRBJ1-1; no clear D gene. The CDR3 totals 12 residues. V lost 6 bases, J lost 9 bases, and 14 bases lay in between. Germline CDR1 MNHEY, CDR2 SVGAGI. The CDR3 DNA sequence: TGTGCCAGCAGCCTTTCGGGCCGGAAAGCTTTCTTT. Encoded protein: CASSLSGRKAFF.

CDR3: CAVRRGGTDTQYF. The DNA of the CDR3 is TGTGCCGTCCGGCGGGGGGGCACAGATACGCAGTATTTT. The chain combines TRBV3-1 (or the pseudogene TRBV3-2) with TRBJ2-3; 8 nucleotides align to TRBD2. The CDR3 is 13 residues long. The junction had 5 bases not matched to a gene; V was cut back by 11 bases and J by 1 base. Per the germline V gene, CDR1 is LGHDT and CDR2 is YNNKEL (reference sequence).

This sequence joins TRBV14 and TRBJ1-5; possibly TRBD1 for D (5 bases). The CDR3 has 13 residues. Germline lookup yields CDR1 SGHDN and CDR2 FVKESK. Deletions cut 4 bases from V and 12 bases from J, with 16 bases between. The CDR3 region is CASSRFQGAVQHF. CDR3 DNA sequence: TGTGCCAGCAGCCGTTTTCAAGGGGCCGTCCAGCATTTT. The full variable domain, completed using reference TRBV14 and TRBJ1-5, is EAGVTQFPSHSVIEKGQTVTLRCDPISGHDNLYWYRRVMGKEIKFLLHFVKESKQDESGMPNNRFLAERTGGTYSTLKVQPAELEDSGVYFCASSRFQGAVQHFGDGTRLSIL.

The chain recombines TRBV5-1 with TRBJ2-5; D unclear. Germline CDR1 and CDR2: SGHRS and YFSETQ. Trimming left V 4 bases short and J 0 bases short, with 10 bases between. This CDR3 has 14 amino acids. The CDR3 sequence: CASSQQGHQETQYF. The CDR3, as DNA: TGCGCCAGCAGCCAACAAGGGCACCAAGAGACCCAGTACTTC.

The chain combines TRBV12-3 or TRBV12-4 with TRBJ1-3; D remains ambiguous. Trimming pared 5 bases from V and 4 bases from J, leaving 6 bases between. This CDR3 contains 12 residues. The CDR3 is CASSQMGNTIYF. In DNA form, the CDR3 reads TGTGCCAGCAGTCAGATGGGAAACACCATATATTTT.

This clone was observed a few times. The genes are TRBV21-1 and TRBJ1-2. TRBV21-1 counts as a pseudogene. This CDR3 spans 15 amino acids. As DNA, the CDR3 is TGTGCCAGCAGCTACCGGGGAGGCCTACTATATGGCTACACCTTC. As protein: CASSYRGGLLYGYTF.

The V and J genes are TRBV5-1 and TRBJ2-7, with TRBD1 as a possible D gene (5 bases). Germline CDR1 and CDR2: SGHRS and YFSETQ. The CDR3 totals 15 residues. Between the trimmed V and J ends, which lost 2 bases and 0 bases, there was a span of 12 bases. CDR3 sequence reads: CASSFSLGASYEQYF. CDR3 nucleotide sequence: TGCGCCAGCAGCTTCTCCCTAGGGGCCTCCTACGAGCAGTACTTC.

V and J are TRBV7-8 and TRBJ1-1; D may be TRBD1 (6 bases). The germline gives CDR1 SGHVS, CDR2 FQNEAQ. The CDR3 totals 15 residues. Trimming stripped 6 bases from V and 1 base from J, with 15 bases between. This CDR3 is CASSWLGQRNTEAFF. The CDR3 DNA reads as TGTGCCAGCAGTTGGCTCGGACAGAGGAACACTGAAGCTTTCTTT.

The chain recombines TRBV6-6 with TRBJ2-1, with D perhaps assigned TRBD1 or TRBD2 (5 bases each). There are 16 residues in the CDR3. Germline-derived CDR1 and CDR2 are MNHNY and SVGAGI (reference sequence). V was pared by 6 bases and J by 1 base, with 16 bases between. Here the CDR3 DNA reads TGTGCCAGCAGCCTCCCTCGGGGCGAATCCTACAATGAGCAGTTCTTC. Translated: CASSLPRGESYNEQFF.

This clone has only one observation. The J gene is TRBJ1-1, the V gene TRBV3-1 (or the pseudogene TRBV3-2); the match to TRBD1 covers 9 bases. V shed 3 bases, J shed 1 base, and the junction held 9 bases outside the gene matches. CDR3 length equals 17 residues. The germline V gene encodes CDR1 LGHDT and CDR2 YNNKEL (reference sequence). This CDR3 reads CASSHAGTGRRNTEAFF. Here the CDR3 DNA reads TGTGCCAGCAGCCATGCCGGGACAGGGAGAAGGAACACTGAAGCTTTCTTT.

V is TRBV3-1 (or the pseudogene TRBV3-2) and J is TRBJ2-5; 10 bases fit TRBD1. CDR1 and CDR2 (germline): LGHDT, YNNKEL (reference sequence). There are 13 residues in the CDR3. V lost 4 bases and J lost 5; bases outside the gene matches: 1. The CDR3 DNA is TGTGCCAGCAGCCGACAGGGGGCCGAGACCCAGTACTTC. Translated, it gives CASSRQGAETQYF.

This chain connects TRBV20-1 to TRBJ1-6; maybe TRBD1 (6 bases). This CDR3 region has 10 residues. CDR1 is DFQATT, CDR2 SNEGSKA, per germline (reference sequence). The CDR3 loop is CSATDRHDHF. CDR3 DNA sequence: TGCAGCGCCACCGACAGGCATGACCACTTT.

V is TRBV7-2 and J is TRBJ2-1; D is perhaps TRBD1 or TRBD2 (5 bases each). The V gene lost 3 bases and the J gene lost 5 bases, with 11 bases spanning the gap. This CDR3 is built from 14 residues. Per the germline V gene, CDR1 is SGHTA and CDR2 is FQGNSA. CDR3 in DNA: TGTGCCAGCAGCTTGTTCCGGGACCACAATGAGCAGTTCTTC. Its translation: CASSLFRDHNEQFF.

This clone was picked up one time. The chain recombines TRBV3-1 (or the pseudogene TRBV3-2) with TRBJ1-1; D not certain. Germline V gene sequence: CDR1 LGHDT, CDR2 YNNKEL (reference sequence). The CDR3 runs to 14 residues. The V end was cut by 4 bases, the J end by 4 bases, with 13 bases between. The CDR3 coding sequence is TGTGCCAGCAGCCCCCCCCTAACTGTCACTGAAGCTTTCTTT. This gives the protein CASSPPLTVTEAFF.

The chain has TRBV6-6 and TRBJ1-1, with TRBD1 identical over 9 bases. The length of the CDR3 is 15 residues. After removal of 0 bases from V and 5 bases from J, the junction contained 4 bases not matched to a gene. Germline CDR1 and CDR2: MNHNY and SVGAGI (reference sequence). CDR3 nucleotide sequence: TGTGCCAGCAGTTACTCTCCGGGACAGGGAACTGAAGCTTTCTTT. It encodes CASSYSPGQGTEAFF.